This TCR beta chain was identified during a study of blood T cell repertoires in COVID-19. Study as a whole: The study drew acute and convalescent COVID-19 samples from the United States, Italy and Spain. PBMCs, B-cell-depleted T cells, or T cells were the source of the cDNA or gDNA that made up the material.

Original data processing: Nucleated cell counts were estimated from reference gene primer amplification. The data were produced by immunoSEQ multiplex PCR, yet TCRdb's version contains in-frame clones alone and is incomplete. V, J and clone size reflect that table, while D and trimming were determined from the DNA. The table has roughly 45,000 clones, about 87% seen once. The CDR3 has 15 amino acids. Germline loops: CDR1 SGHRS, CDR2 YFSETQ. The V gene end was trimmed by 0 bases and the J gene end by 12 bases; junction bases not matched to a gene: 10. Sample: peripheral blood. This sequence was found in a man between 60 and 70 years old with active COVID-19. The J gene is TRBJ1-4, the V gene TRBV5-1, with 8 bases that match TRBD1. CDR3 DNA sequence: TGCGCCAGCAGCTTGGCCGAGACAGGGGCGTTGGAACTGTTTTTT. Translation: CASSLAETGALELFF.